The 31 T cell receptor beta chains below were found in one sample sequenced in a study of blood T cell repertoires in COVID-19. Using immunoSEQ multiplex PCR, the repertoire was profiled, and TCRdb retains in-frame clones only, with some absent. The sample lists a few hundred thousand clones, 89% seen once, with about 4.5% in the top ten. Sequenced sample: peripheral blood. All receptors derive from a woman aged 40 to 55 who had recovered from COVID-19.

This rearrangement joins TRBV4-2 to TRBJ2-1; 9 positions agree with TRBD2. Per germline, CDR1 LGHNA and CDR2 YNFKEQ. This CDR3 contains 18 residues. J gave up 7 bases and V 0 bases, and 13 bases lay outside the gene matches. The DNA for the CDR3 is TGTGCCAGCAGCCAAGACGGACTTGCCGTAGCGGGGGATAATGAGCAGTTCTTC. Its translation: CASSQDGLAVAGDNEQFF.

This chain connects TRBV30 to TRBJ2-2, with unresolved D. CDR1 is GTSNPN and CDR2 is SVGIG in the germline V gene (reference sequence). This CDR3 has 13 amino acids. V lost 0 bases and J 5 bases, leaving 7 bases between the germline ends. The CDR3 region has the DNA TGTGCCTGGAGTGTACTTGAGACCGGGGAGCTGTTTTTT. This codes for CAWSVLETGELFF.

This clone was seen only once. The chain carries TRBV7-8 and TRBJ2-1; D gene unclear. The CDR3 totals 12 residues. V dropped 3 bases and J dropped 7 bases, with 7 bases sitting between them. Germline V gene data show CDR1 as SGHVS and CDR2 as FQNEAQ. CDR3 in amino acids: CASSFVGNEQFF. The CDR3 DNA sequence: TGTGCCAGCAGCTTTGTCGGGAATGAGCAGTTCTTC.

The genes are TRBV29-1 and TRBJ2-1; D is ambiguous. V was pared by 4 bases and J by 1 base, with 8 bases between. This CDR3 comprises 13 residues. CDR1 SQVTM and CDR2 ANQGSEA come from the germline V gene. The chain's CDR3 is CSVGGASYNEQFF. In DNA, the CDR3 is TGCAGCGTTGGAGGCGCATCCTACAATGAGCAGTTCTTC.

The rearrangement uses TRBV2 and TRBJ1-4; D remains unclear. Germline CDR1 is SNHLY and CDR2 is FYNNEI. The CDR3 covers 15 residues. V was clipped by 4 bases and J by 0 bases, with 9 bases between them. The CDR3 bases are TGTGCCAGCAGTGCGAGGGCCCCAACTAATGAAAAACTGTTTTTT. It specifies CASSARAPTNEKLFF.

The rearrangement uses TRBV2 and TRBJ2-5; 10 bases line up with TRBD1. J was trimmed by 2 bases and V by 6 bases; bases with no gene match: 9. The CDR3 spans 16 residues. The germline gives CDR1 SNHLY, CDR2 FYNNEI. CDR3 amino acids: CASSLNPGQGQETQYF. The CDR3 region has the DNA TGTGCCAGCAGCTTAAATCCGGGACAGGGGCAAGAGACCCAGTACTTC.

The rearrangement links TRBV12-5 to TRBJ2-3; 12 positions agree with TRBD2. There are 16 residues in the CDR3. With 5 bases clipped from V and 3 bases from J, the junction kept 6 bases outside the gene matches. CDR1 and CDR2 (germline): LGHNT, FRNRAP. The CDR3 here is CASGPRTSGVTDTQYF. The DNA for the CDR3 is TGTGCTAGTGGTCCCCGGACTAGCGGGGTTACAGATACGCAGTATTTT.

The chain combines TRBV12-5 with TRBJ1-1; D is ambiguous. CDR1 and CDR2 from the germline V gene are LGHNT and FRNRAP. The V end was cut by 0 bases, the J end by 8 bases, with 13 bases between. CDR3 length: 14 residues. The CDR3 sequence is CASGLVRSPPEAFF. The CDR3 DNA sequence: TGTGCTAGTGGTTTGGTACGGAGTCCGCCAGAAGCTTTCTTT. The variable domain in full, with the rest retrieved from reference TRBV12-5 and TRBJ1-1, is DARVTQTPRHKVTEMGQEVTMRCQPILGHNTVFWYRQTMMQGLELLAYFRNRAPLDDSGMPKDRFSAEMPDATLATLKIQPSEPRDSAVYFCASGLVRSPPEAFFGQGTRLTVV.

The V call is TRBV7-8, the J call TRBJ1-2, with D perhaps matching TRBD1 (5 bases). CDR1 is SGHVS and CDR2 is FQNEAQ in the germline V gene. CDR3 length: 13 amino acids. The V end was cut by 5 bases, the J end by 6 bases, with 13 bases between. CDR3 residues: CASSTRDSDGYTF. CDR3 in DNA: TGTGCCAGCAGCACCCGGGACTCAGATGGCTACACCTTC.

The CDR3 sequence is CASSSGDRTF. The CDR3 bases are TGTGCCAGCAGTTCGGGGGATAGAACCTTC. The V and J genes are TRBV28 and TRBJ1-2; D is perhaps TRBD1 (5 bases). The germline gives CDR1 MDHEN, CDR2 SYDVKM. Trimming removed 4 bases at V and 14 bases at J, with 11 bases between. This CDR3 region has 10 residues.

The V gene is TRBV5-1, the J gene TRBJ2-1, with 7 positions matching TRBD2. V trimming: 0 bases; J trimming: 8 bases; junction bases outside the gene matches: 8. CDR1 and CDR2 (germline): SGHRS, YFSETQ. The CDR3 has 15 amino acids. The CDR3 DNA sequence: TGCGCCAGCAGCTTGGCCGCCGGGGGGATAGATGAGCAGTTCTTC. Its translation is CASSLAAGGIDEQFF. Full variable domain (outside the CDR3, taken from reference TRBV5-1 and TRBJ2-1): KAGVTQTPRYLIKTRGQQVTLSCSPISGHRSVSWYQQTPGQGLQFLFEYFSETQRNKGNFPGRFSGRQFSNSRSEMNVSTLELGDSALYLCASSLAAGGIDEQFFGPGTRLTVL.

The chain uses TRBV11-3 and TRBJ2-5; D gene uncertain. Germline CDR1 reads SGHNT; CDR2 reads YENEEA. The CDR3 length is 15 residues. V lost 6 bases, J lost 1 base, and 15 bases lay in between. As DNA, the CDR3 is TGTGCCAGCAGATCAACACATGGCAGCCAAGAGACCCAGTACTTC. Translating it yields CASRSTHGSQETQYF.

The rearrangement links TRBV12-3 or TRBV12-4 to TRBJ1-3; 7 nucleotides agree with TRBD1. Unmatched junction bases numbered 3, after V lost 2 bases and J lost 8 bases. The CDR3 spans 13 residues. The CDR3 reads CASSLQGVDTIYF. CDR3 nucleotide sequence: TGTGCCAGCAGTTTACAGGGGGTGGACACCATATATTTT.

The V gene is TRBV4-1, the J gene TRBJ2-1, with D tentatively TRBD2 (7 bases). The germline CDR1 and CDR2 sequences are MGHRA and YSYEKL. With 1 base removed from V and 3 bases from J, the gap between germline ends came to 19 bases. The CDR3 is made up of 18 amino acids. The CDR3 spells CASSQGMAAGANYNEQFF. CDR3 DNA sequence: TGCGCCAGCAGCCAAGGAATGGCGGCGGGGGCCAACTACAATGAGCAGTTCTTC.

CDR3 nucleotides: TGTGCCAGCATCGCAACTAGAAACACAGATACGCAGTATTTT. Its protein is CASIATRNTDTQYF. The chain carries TRBV27 and TRBJ2-3; a weak D match, TRBD2 (5 bases). Germline V gene data show CDR1 as MNHEY and CDR2 as SMNVEV (reference sequence). The CDR3 has 14 amino acids. V was clipped by 7 bases and J by 2 bases, with 13 bases between them.

This chain uses TRBV5-3 with TRBJ2-7; TRBD1 aligns across 8 bases. TRBV5-3 is treated as an ORF (open reading frame) with a function not yet certain. The ends lost 1 base at V and 2 bases at J; junction bases unmatched: 8. The CDR3 has 16 amino acids. The CDR3 nucleotides are TGTGCCAGAAGCTTGAGAAAGACAGGGGATACCTACGAGCAGTACTTC. Its translation: CARSLRKTGDTYEQYF.

The chain couples TRBV10-3 to TRBJ2-1; 12 positions agree with TRBD2. The CDR3 length is 18 residues. From germline, CDR1 is ENHRY and CDR2 SYGVKD. V was pared by 0 bases and J by 6 bases, with 9 bases of the junction left unmatched. The CDR3, as DNA: TGTGCCATCAGTGAGTCGGGACTAGCGGGTCGGTCGGCCAATGAGCAGTTCTTC. Amino acid sequence: CAISESGLAGRSANEQFF.

The chain carries TRBV5-4 and TRBJ2-6; 7 nucleotides align to TRBD1. CDR1 and CDR2 (germline): SGHNT, YYREEE (reference sequence). The CDR3 spans 18 residues. V lost 0 bases, J lost 0 bases, and 6 bases stayed unmatched. CDR3 DNA sequence: TGTGCCAGCAGCTTGGCCAGGGGGTCTTTCTCTGGGGCCAACGTCCTGACTTTC. Protein sequence: CASSLARGSFSGANVLTF.

V gene TRBV30 combines with J gene TRBJ1-1; D gene ambiguous. The CDR3 length is 11 residues. The germline CDR1 and CDR2 sequences are GTSNPN and SVGIG (reference sequence). The V end was cut by 2 bases, the J end by 6 bases, with 7 bases between. CDR3 in DNA: TGTGCCTGGAGTTCCAGCGCTGAAGCTTTCTTT. Translated: CAWSSSAEAFF.

The genes are TRBV19 and TRBJ1-6; 9 bases are shared with TRBD1. Germline lookup yields CDR1 LNHDA and CDR2 SQIVND (reference sequence). The CDR3 extends over 15 amino acids. Trimming took 5 bases from V and 7 from J; bases not matched to a gene: 6. Here the CDR3 reads CASSGAQGANSPLHF. CDR3 DNA: TGTGCCAGTAGTGGGGCACAGGGGGCAAATTCACCCCTCCACTTT.

The chain couples TRBV6-5 to TRBJ1-1; 7 bases are shared with TRBD1. The CDR3 is made up of 14 amino acids. CDR1 and CDR2 (germline): MNHEY, SVGAGI. V lost 6 bases to trimming and J lost 10 bases; unmatched junction nucleotides: 14. CDR3 loop: CASSYPGTAGGAFF. CDR3 bases: TGTGCCAGCAGCTATCCCGGGACAGCGGGAGGAGCTTTCTTT.

With respect to this clone: This specimen includes other DNA sequences encoding the same CDR3. The chain links TRBV6-5 to TRBJ1-5, with D hard to call. This CDR3 region has 13 residues. From germline, CDR1 is MNHEY and CDR2 SVGAGI. V lost 0 bases and J 4 bases, leaving 4 bases between the germline ends. CDR3 sequence (DNA): TGTGCCAGCAGTTACTCCGAGAATCAGCCCCAGCATTTT. Translating gives CASSYSENQPQHF.

The rearrangement joins TRBV24-1 to TRBJ2-2, with TRBD2 matching 8 bases. V lost 8 bases to trimming and J lost 5 bases; unmatched junction nucleotides: 9. CDR1 KGHDR and CDR2 SFDVKD come from the germline V gene. The CDR3 length is 15 residues. The CDR3 loop reads CATKSGTSWTGELFF. CDR3 sequence (DNA): TGTGCCACCAAATCCGGGACTAGTTGGACCGGGGAGCTGTTTTTT.

V is TRBV3-1 (or the pseudogene TRBV3-2) and J is TRBJ1-1; D unclear. There are 12 residues in the CDR3. Per germline, CDR1 LGHDT and CDR2 YNNKEL (reference sequence). Deletions cut 11 bases from V and 0 bases from J, with 10 bases between. The CDR3 here is CASGLLNTEAFF. CDR3 in DNA: TGTGCCTCTGGGCTTTTGAACACTGAAGCTTTCTTT.

The genes are TRBV6-5 and TRBJ1-5; tentatively, D is TRBD1 (6 bases). The CDR3 has 14 residues. Trimming stripped 6 bases from V and 7 bases from J, with 16 bases between. Germline V gene lookup returns CDR1 MNHEY and CDR2 SVGAGI. The CDR3 spells CASSIGGSNQPQHF. In DNA form, the CDR3 reads TGTGCCAGCAGCATAGGGGGTTCGAACCAGCCCCAGCATTTT.

The V and J genes are TRBV29-1 and TRBJ1-2; D ambiguous. With 7 bases removed from V and 5 bases from J, the gap between germline ends came to 17 bases. Germline CDR1 and CDR2: SQVTM and ANQGSEA. This CDR3 comprises 13 residues. CDR3 loop: CSAGNWGEYGYTF. For the CDR3, the DNA is TGCAGCGCCGGTAACTGGGGAGAATATGGCTACACCTTC.

This clone was found once. At one boundary the junction diverges from the germline segment, which might be a read error. The CDR3 coding sequence is TGTGCCAGCAGCCAGGGACAGGGATTGACCACTAAAGCTTTCTTT. It codes for CASSQGQGLTTKAFF. J is TRBJ1-1 and V is TRBV3-1 (or the pseudogene TRBV3-2); 9 bases match TRBD1. Germline V gene data show CDR1 as LGHDT and CDR2 as YNNKEL (reference sequence). This CDR3 region has 15 residues.

This clone was detected a few times. The V and J genes are TRBV6-1 and TRBJ2-3; D is undetermined. The CDR3 has 16 amino acids. Germline-derived CDR1 and CDR2 are MNHNS and SASEGT. The V end lost 2 bases, the J end lost 2 bases, and 14 bases lay between the germline ends. CDR3 in amino acids: CASSESRLLNTDTQYF. CDR3 coding DNA: TGTGCCAGCAGTGAAAGTCGACTCCTTAACACAGATACGCAGTATTTT.

CDR3 protein: CASSQWGQGSGANVLTF. DNA of the CDR3: TGTGCCAGCAGCCAGTGGGGACAGGGGTCTGGGGCCAACGTCCTGACTTTC. V is TRBV3-1 (or the pseudogene TRBV3-2) and J is TRBJ2-6; 10 bases line up with TRBD1. CDR3 length: 17 amino acids. Germline-derived CDR1 and CDR2 are LGHDT and YNNKEL (reference sequence). Germline trimming cut 3 bases from V and 1 base from J; bases unmatched to any gene: 3.

The chain uses TRBV5-4 and TRBJ1-6; TRBD1 agrees at 7 bases. Germline-derived CDR1 and CDR2 are SGHNT and YYREEE (reference sequence). This CDR3 has 15 amino acids. Losses at the gene ends were 5 bases for V and 7 bases for J; bases not matched to a gene: 9. The CDR3 loop is CASSPTGPGNSPLHF. For the CDR3, the DNA is TGTGCCAGCAGTCCGACAGGGCCTGGGAATTCACCCCTCCACTTT.

The rearrangement uses TRBV6-2 or TRBV6-3 and TRBJ2-1, with D tentatively TRBD2 (6 bases). Trimming removed 5 bases from V and 5 bases from J, with 16 bases in between. The CDR3 sequence is 15 residues long. The V gene's germline CDR1 is MNHEY and CDR2 SVGEGT. The CDR3 region is CASSPWGEAHNEQFF. CDR3 DNA: TGTGCCAGCAGTCCCTGGGGGGAGGCACACAATGAGCAGTTCTTC.